This is a list of T cell receptor beta chains from one sample in a study of CXCR3-negative and CXCR3-positive naive CD8 T cells. After re-calling the 5' RACE reads, TCRdb lists one entry per CDR3 protein, DNA absent. The sample includes about 140,000 distinct CDR3 sequences. What was sequenced was naive CXCR3+ CD8+ T cells from blood. The receptors stem from a human donor in good health. Some clones in this sample may be carry-over from other donors' samples. Each CDR3 is given with its conserved first and last residue.

v_gene	len	j_gene	CDR3aa
TRBV3-1	15	TRBJ2-3	CASSWSGGGTDTQYF
TRBV29-1	14	TRBJ2-7	CSVEPGTSSYEQYF
TRBV6-6	20	TRBJ2-3	CASSYSITASGSIPTDTQYF
TRBV13	15	TRBJ2-1	CASSLWSSGSGEQFF
TRBV5-6	14	TRBJ2-1	CASSPRPGENEQFF
TRBV29-1	11	TRBJ2-7	CSVESRYEQYF
TRBV6-2/TRBV6-3	12	TRBJ2-4	CASSSPPGHQYF
TRBV23-1	11	TRBJ2-3	CASSQSRERNF
TRBV19	15	TRBJ2-3	CASSINRGRTDTQYF
TRBV20-1	13	TRBJ2-7	CSVPSGSSYEQYF
TRBV29-1	11	TRBJ2-1	CSVDGGNEQFF
TRBV5-1	13	TRBJ2-7	CASSLSSPYEQYF
TRBV7-9	14	TRBJ2-1	CASRLGTVYNEQFF
TRBV28	15	TRBJ2-7	CASSFRTLPPYEQYF
TRBV9	18	TRBJ1-1	CASSVPSGVDRPDTEAFF
TRBV20-1	15	TRBJ2-5	CSARDPLAGEETQYF
TRBV20-1	16	TRBJ2-1	CSAIPLGESSYNEQFF
TRBV14	14	TRBJ2-2	CASSQAGNTGELFF
TRBV16	13	TRBJ1-1	CASSLLKNTEAFF
TRBV7-2	13	TRBJ2-5	CASSSYGGETQYF
TRBV19	14	TRBJ1-2	CASSIWGQDHGYTF
TRBV11-2	15	TRBJ2-5	CASSSYSRDGETQYF
TRBV4-1	18	TRBJ1-1	CASSQEIWQGDLGTEAFF
TRBV29-1	16	TRBJ2-1	CSVEDLQGSSYNEQFF
TRBV29-1	11	TRBJ2-1	CSVIWSHEQFF
TRBV27	13	TRBJ2-1	CASRFPGLNEQFF
TRBV19	13	TRBJ1-1	CATQQGPGTEAFF
TRBV24-1	15	TRBJ2-1	CATRPAGGPGNEQFF
TRBV14	14	TRBJ2-7	CASSHWTSGYEQYF
TRBV19	17	TRBJ2-2	CASSTPFGRVYTGELFF
TRBV7-9	15	TRBJ2-7	CASSLGRGLIYEQYF
TRBV7-9	15	TRBJ1-1	CASSPPRGQGTEAFF
TRBV7-9	16	TRBJ2-1	CASSLGVAPLYNEQFF
TRBV3-1	14	TRBJ2-2	CASSPRTSVGELFF
TRBV4-1	18	TRBJ2-7	CARSPMGGRGGGKYEQYF
TRBV5-4	15	TRBJ1-1	CASSFRGVKDTEAFF
TRBV20-1	17	TRBJ2-1	CSARSSVGPNPYNEQFF
TRBV7-9	15	TRBJ2-5	CASSFIAGGQETQYF
TRBV28	17	TRBJ1-2	CASSFNWDRGTNYGYTF
TRBV28	16	TRBJ1-4	CASSSHFGLANEKLFF
TRBV9	14	TRBJ2-7	CASSVVGSSYEQYF